A selection of T cell receptor beta chains follows, all from one sample in a study of blood T cell repertoires in COVID-19. Measured with immunoSEQ multiplex PCR; TCRdb has only the in-frame clones, and not every one. The table shows approximately 31,000 clones, with 85% occurring only once. Sequencing was done on a sample of peripheral blood. The source of these receptors is a man at least 80 years old with active COVID-19. Each CDR3 is given with its conserved first and last residue.

TRBJ1-2	TRBV6-2/TRBV6-3	13	CASSQRTGRGYTF
TRBJ1-3	TRBV11-2	13	CASSWASGNTIYF
TRBJ2-7	TRBV15	15	CATSRARDRDHEQYF
TRBJ1-1	TRBV2	15	CASTPRQVPNTEAFF
TRBJ1-1	TRBV2	15	CASRRDRGEYNEAFF
TRBJ2-7	TRBV5-4	16	CASSLGRDRGLHEQYF
TRBJ2-7	TRBV19	14	CASSPTGGRYEQYF
TRBJ2-3	TRBV7-8	14	CATERTSGRDTQYF
TRBJ1-2	TRBV18	15	CASSPWYESNYGYTF
TRBJ1-6	TRBV7-2	13	CASNRDRNSPLHF
TRBJ2-1	TRBV7-8	16	CASSTPDRAFNNEQFF
TRBJ1-2	TRBV7-9	14	CASSPDSPNYGYTF
TRBJ2-7	TRBV7-8	14	CASSLDRGFYEQYF
TRBJ2-3	TRBV18	15	CASSPTGTTTDTQYF
TRBJ1-2	TRBV11-2	13	CASSSQGARGYTF
TRBJ1-1	TRBV11-3	14	CASSAGGRVTEAFF
TRBJ1-6	TRBV5-1	15	CASSLRQGYNSPLHF
TRBJ1-2	TRBV15	13	CATSRGGRDGYTF
TRBJ2-7	TRBV7-2	15	CASSQVPQGAYEQYF
TRBJ2-7	TRBV10-3	14	CATRTGTSGYEQYF
TRBJ1-2	TRBV5-5	13	CASSSPHNYGYTF
TRBJ2-2	TRBV14	14	CASSLLAGTGELFF
TRBJ1-4	TRBV7-9	14	CASSAPGTGALLFF
TRBJ1-1	TRBV18	15	CASSPFRDRGTEAFF
TRBJ2-2	TRBV5-5	15	CASSSAGGLTGELFF
TRBJ2-4	TRBV6-6	13	CASSAGLAGTKYF
TRBJ1-2	TRBV5-1	16	CASSDRNRGPNYGYTF
TRBJ2-7	TRBV6-6	14	CASSYSRLSYEQYF
TRBJ2-7	TRBV29-1	13	CSVRGQGSGEQYF
TRBJ1-2	TRBV7-9	16	CASSVEGEGGRYGYTF
TRBJ2-1	TRBV6-4	15	CASSWTSGGIGEQFF
TRBJ1-5	TRBV19	16	CASRATGGLRNQPQHF
TRBJ2-3	TRBV11-3	14	CASASGGSTDTQYF
TRBJ2-7	TRBV6-4	11	CARGTVDEQYF
TRBJ1-5	TRBV6-5	15	CASSFDRHSNQPQHF
TRBJ2-2	TRBV5-1	18	CASSPVVPGGMYTGELFF
TRBJ2-1	TRBV14	14	CASRPSGPYNEQFF
TRBJ1-5	TRBV28	17	CASSFVSGRNSNQPQHF
TRBJ1-2	TRBV24-1	11	CATSDSNGYTF
TRBJ1-4	TRBV6-4	15	CASRSIIATNEKLFF
TRBJ2-1	TRBV6-6	14	CASSWTSGDNEQFF
TRBJ1-5	TRBV6-5	14	CASSPRGSIRPQHF
TRBJ2-7	TRBV27	14	CASSFRRDLYEQYF
TRBJ1-2	TRBV5-4	14	CASSHANRVDGYTF
TRBJ2-2	TRBV7-9	14	CASSLIVNTGELFF
TRBJ2-6	TRBV18	16	CASSGQGASGANVLTF
TRBJ2-7	TRBV4-3	13	CASSQELAGPQYF
TRBJ1-2	TRBV6-1	13	CASSEMGASGYTF
TRBJ2-1	TRBV6-2/TRBV6-3	15	CASSKGLAGNNEQFF
TRBJ2-5	TRBV18	14	CASSRDFLGETQYF
TRBJ2-7	TRBV5-1	13	CASSGQGLHEQYF
TRBJ1-1	TRBV12-3/TRBV12-4	12	CASSMTGTEAFF
TRBJ2-3	TRBV2	13	CASSDQGMDTQYF
TRBJ1-2	TRBV9	14	CASSAFHSPTGYTF
TRBJ2-3	TRBV7-2	13	CASSREFADTQYF